This T cell receptor beta chain originates from a study of blood T cell repertoires in COVID-19. A Seattle source enrolled patients during active infection and followed them longitudinally. Some clones are missing from TCRdb's copy, which holds only in-frame ones; the method was immunoSEQ multiplex PCR. The sample holds 85,000 to 120,000 clones; roughly 87% are singletons and the top ten take approximately 5.6%. Germline V gives CDR1 MRHNA, CDR2 SNTAGT. The V and J ends lost 5 bases and 5 bases, in that order; junction bases with no gene match: 6. This CDR3 contains 15 residues. The TCR comes from a woman aged 50 to 65 with COVID-19, enrolled during active disease. Sequencing was performed on peripheral blood. The chain combines TRBV6-4 with TRBJ2-1; 10 nucleotides match TRBD2. CDR3 sequence reads: CASSIGLAENNEQFF. CDR3 nucleotides: TGTGCCAGCAGTATTGGACTAGCGGAGAACAATGAGCAGTTCTTC.